The 29 T cell receptor beta chains listed next were all sequenced from one sample in a study of identical twins. TCRdb recomputed calls from the 5' RACE reads with MiXCR, one row per CDR3 protein. Of some 250,000 distinct CDR3 sequences listed, about an eighth are singletons. This same sample was also part of a study on yellow fever vaccine responses in identical twins.

Specimen: memory (CD45RO+) T cells sorted from blood. These receptors originate from a woman between 18 and 29 years old in good health.

This clonotype was counted a single time. CDR3 sequence reads: CASSTIGQGSYEQYF. CDR3 coding DNA: TGTGCCAGTAGTACTATTGGACAGGGGTCCTACGAGCAGTACTTC. The rearrangement links TRBV19 to TRBJ2-7; 9 bases are a match to TRBD1. The J segment lost 1 base and the V segment lost 4 bases, leaving 5 bases of the junction unmatched. The CDR3 consists of 15 residues. Germline values: CDR1 LNHDA, CDR2 SQIVND (reference sequence).

This clonotype has a count of ten or more. In DNA form, the CDR3 reads TGTGCCAGCTCACGGACTGTGAACACTGAAGCTTTCTTT. This gives the protein CASSRTVNTEAFF. The rearrangement joins TRBV18 to TRBJ1-1; no reliable D call. Germline CDR1 KGHSH, CDR2 LQKENI. The germline V and J ends were trimmed by 4 bases and 0 bases, with 6 bases remaining between them. CDR3 length equals 13 residues. The full variable domain, with the rest looked up from reference TRBV18 and TRBJ1-1, is NAGVMQNPRHLVRRRGQEARLRCSPMKGHSHVYWYRQLPEEGLKFMVYLQKENIIDESGMPKERFSAEFPKEGPSILRIQQVVRGDSAAYFCASSRTVNTEAFFGQGTRLTVV.

CDR3 nucleotides: TGTGCCAGCAGCATCCTCGAGGGGAACACTGAAGCTTTCTTT. Translated: CASSILEGNTEAFF. The V gene is TRBV11-1, the J gene TRBJ1-1; D call uncertain. CDR1 SGHAT and CDR2 FQDESV come from the germline V gene (reference sequence). This CDR3 region has 14 residues. The germline V and J ends were trimmed by 5 bases and 1 base, with 11 bases remaining between them.

The chain employs TRBV12-3 or TRBV12-4 and TRBJ1-4; possible D gene TRBD1, 5 bases. This CDR3 has 14 amino acids. Trimming left V 4 bases short and J 7 bases short, with 13 bases between. The CDR3 loop is CASSSEPRGEKLFF. The CDR3 DNA reads TGTGCCAGCAGTTCGGAACCGAGGGGTGAAAAACTGTTTTTT.

This clonotype has just a few counts. The rearrangement uses TRBV20-1 and TRBJ2-7; 11 bases map to TRBD2. This CDR3 spans 15 amino acids. CDR1 and CDR2 from the germline V gene are DFQATT and SNEGSKA (reference sequence). V shed 3 bases and J 4 bases; nucleotides not matched to a gene: 8. This CDR3 is CSARNRLAGIYEQYF. The DNA of the CDR3 is TGCAGTGCTAGGAATAGACTAGCGGGGATATACGAGCAGTACTTC.

Only a few counts were recorded for this clonotype. The junction does not match germline at one end; this may be a read error. J is TRBJ2-3 and V is TRBV12-3 or TRBV12-4, with 12 positions matching TRBD2. The CDR3 is made up of 14 amino acids. The CDR3 is CASRTSGSKDTQYF. In DNA, the CDR3 is TGTGCCAGCAGGACTAGCGGGAGCAAAGATACGCAGTATTTT.

V is TRBV6-4 and J is TRBJ2-1; 12 bases align to TRBD2. The CDR3 is 14 amino acids. CDR1 and CDR2 (germline): MRHNA, SNTAGT. V lost 6 bases to trimming and J lost 6 bases; unmatched junction nucleotides: 3. The CDR3 sequence: CASRGLAGSNEQFF. CDR3 in DNA: TGTGCCAGCAGAGGACTAGCGGGGTCCAATGAGCAGTTCTTC.

A few counts support this clonotype. The CDR3 DNA sequence: TGTGCCAGCAGTTCAGAATCCCGGGACAGGGGGAGAGGCTACACCTTC. Protein product: CASSSESRDRGRGYTF. The rearrangement links TRBV12-3 or TRBV12-4 to TRBJ1-2; the match to TRBD1 covers 11 bases. The CDR3 is 16 residues long. V dropped 4 bases and J dropped 8; count of bases not matched to a gene: 12.

The CDR3 DNA sequence: TGTGCCAGCAGCGTAGCGGACAGGGGGGGCGAGCAGTACTTC. Encoded protein: CASSVADRGGEQYF. This rearrangement joins TRBV9 to TRBJ2-7; 10 bases map to TRBD1. Per germline, CDR1 SGDLS and CDR2 YYNGEE. This CDR3 comprises 14 residues. J gave up 6 bases and V 0 bases, and 3 bases lay outside the gene matches.

V gene TRBV23-1 combines with J gene TRBJ2-5, with 10 bases matching TRBD2. TRBV23-1 is an ORF; its function is uncertain. J gave up 4 bases and V 5 bases, and 10 bases lay outside the gene matches. CDR3 length equals 16 residues. The CDR3 nucleotides are TGCGCCAGCAGTTCTGAACCACGGACTAGCGGAGAGACCCAGTACTTC. It codes for CASSSEPRTSGETQYF.

A few counts support this clonotype. The chain links TRBV11-2 to TRBJ2-7; D uncertain. CDR1 is SGHAT, CDR2 FQNNGV, per germline. The CDR3 has 13 residues. Trimming removed 5 bases at V and 2 bases at J, with 10 bases between. The CDR3 bases are TGTGCCAGCAGCAAACGAGCTGCCTACGAGCAGTACTTC. It translates to CASSKRAAYEQYF.

A few counts support this clonotype. The rearrangement links TRBV14 to TRBJ2-3, with no clear D. V was shortened by 4 bases and J by 2 bases, with 7 bases between the two germline ends. The CDR3 extends over 13 amino acids. Germline CDR1 SGHDN, CDR2 FVKESK. The CDR3 bases are TGTGCCAGCAGCCGGCGACTCACAGATACGCAGTATTTT. As protein: CASSRRLTDTQYF. The variable domain in full, with the rest retrieved from reference TRBV14 and TRBJ2-3, is EAGVTQFPSHSVIEKGQTVTLRCDPISGHDNLYWYRRVMGKEIKFLLHFVKESKQDESGMPNNRFLAERTGGTYSTLKVQPAELEDSGVYFCASSRRLTDTQYFGPGTRLTVL.

This clonotype was counted only a few times. V is TRBV11-2 and J is TRBJ2-7; 10 nucleotides align to TRBD1. Germline loops: CDR1 SGHAT, CDR2 FQNNGV. Trimming removed 1 base from V and 3 bases from J; junction bases left unmatched: 3. The CDR3 covers 15 residues. The CDR3 reads CASSLGTGGYYEQYF. The CDR3 nucleotides read TGTGCCAGCAGCTTAGGGACAGGGGGTTACTACGAGCAGTACTTC.

The V and J genes are TRBV5-1 and TRBJ2-5; tentatively, D is TRBD1 or TRBD2 (5 bases each). This CDR3 has 14 amino acids. Germline V gives CDR1 SGHRS, CDR2 YFSETQ. The ends were cut back, 3 bases at V and 5 bases at J, with 14 bases in the middle. Here the CDR3 DNA reads TGCGCCAGCAGCTCGGGGCAGACCGGGGAGACCCAGTACTTC. Amino acid sequence: CASSSGQTGETQYF.

This clonotype was counted only a few times. The V call is TRBV20-1, the J call TRBJ2-2, with D unresolved. The CDR3 spans 12 residues. The germline V gene has CDR1 DFQATT and CDR2 SNEGSKA (reference sequence). V lost 1 base to trimming and J lost 4 bases, with 4 bases between them. The CDR3 sequence is CSARGGTGELFF. The DNA for the CDR3 is TGCAGTGCTAGAGGGGGCACCGGGGAGCTGTTTTTT.

This clonotype came up a few times. V gene TRBV14 combines with J gene TRBJ2-1; 10 bases are a match to TRBD2. Germline assignment: CDR1 SGHDN and CDR2 FVKESK. With 3 bases clipped from V and 4 bases from J, the junction kept 6 bases outside the gene matches. The CDR3 covers 16 residues. In nucleotides, the CDR3 is TGTGCCAGCAGCCAGGGAGCGGGAGGGGCATACAATGAGCAGTTCTTC. This sequence encodes CASSQGAGGAYNEQFF.

The rearrangement uses TRBV20-1 and TRBJ2-7, with a weak D call TRBD2 (7 bases). This CDR3 comprises 16 residues. Trimming left V 1 base short and J 1 base short, with 17 bases between. CDR1 and CDR2 from the germline V gene are DFQATT and SNEGSKA (reference sequence). The CDR3 protein is CSARGGGARHSYEQYF. The CDR3 DNA reads as TGCAGTGCTAGAGGGGGGGGCGCCCGACATTCCTACGAGCAGTACTTC.

There are a few counts of this clonotype. The chain links TRBV7-9 to TRBJ1-1, with TRBD1 matching 11 bases. The CDR3 is 17 amino acids. The V segment lost 5 bases and the J segment 6 bases; nucleotides outside the gene matches: 14. CDR1 SEHNR and CDR2 FQNEAQ come from the germline V gene (reference sequence). The CDR3 reads CASSGRTRDRGRPEAFF. The CDR3 DNA follows: TGTGCCAGCAGCGGAAGGACTCGGGACAGGGGGAGACCTGAAGCTTTCTTT.

This rearrangement joins TRBV28 to TRBJ2-5; 10 nucleotides agree with TRBD2. Germline CDR1 and CDR2: MDHEN and SYDVKM. The CDR3 runs 18 residues. V was clipped by 7 bases and J by 1 base; unmatched bases: 15. The CDR3 DNA reads as TGTGCCAGCAACCTACATACTAGCGGGGATACCCCCCAAGAGACCCAGTACTTC. Translation: CASNLHTSGDTPQETQYF.

This chain connects TRBV29-1 to TRBJ2-1, with no clear D. The germline V and J ends were trimmed by 4 bases and 10 bases, with 8 bases remaining between them. Germline V gene sequence: CDR1 SQVTM, CDR2 ANQGSEA. This CDR3 has 10 amino acids. CDR3 region: CSVAGGEQFF. Written as DNA, the CDR3 is TGCAGCGTTGCCGGTGGGGAGCAGTTCTTC.

The V and J genes are TRBV6-1 and TRBJ2-5; possible D gene TRBD1, 6 bases. V was trimmed by 6 bases and J by 1 base, leaving 12 bases between them. The CDR3 sequence is 14 residues long. Germline V gene sequence: CDR1 MNHNS, CDR2 SASEGT. The CDR3 is CASRHDRIQETQYF. The CDR3 DNA follows: TGTGCCAGCAGACACGACAGGATCCAAGAGACCCAGTACTTC.

The chain uses TRBV5-1 and TRBJ2-7; D gene unclear. The germline V gene has CDR1 SGHRS and CDR2 YFSETQ. This CDR3 comprises 13 residues. V shed 0 bases and J shed 6 bases, with 10 bases lying between them. CDR3 protein: CASSLVGGIEQYF. CDR3 sequence (DNA): TGCGCCAGCAGCTTGGTTGGCGGCATCGAGCAGTACTTC.

The gene calls are TRBV3-1 and TRBJ2-5; D gene uncertain. CDR3 length: 14 residues. CDR1 and CDR2 (germline): LGHDT, YNNKEL (reference sequence). The V end was cut by 4 bases, the J end by 1 base, with 10 bases between. DNA of the CDR3: TGTGCCAGCAGCCGTCGGAACGGCCAAGAGACCCAGTACTTC. Protein sequence: CASSRRNGQETQYF.

The chain carries TRBV5-1 and TRBJ2-5; no definite D call. The V gene's germline CDR1 is SGHRS and CDR2 YFSETQ. The germline V and J ends were trimmed by 0 bases and 7 bases, with 19 bases remaining between them. CDR3 length: 16 residues. The CDR3 spells CASSLGLGSGDGTQYF. The CDR3 nucleotides read TGCGCCAGCAGCTTGGGCCTAGGTTCCGGTGATGGGACCCAGTACTTC.

This chain uses TRBV11-2 with TRBJ2-1; 10 nucleotides agree with TRBD2. The CDR3 runs to 16 residues. The V gene's germline CDR1 is SGHAT and CDR2 FQNNGV. J gave up 4 bases and V 3 bases, and 6 bases lay outside the gene matches. The CDR3 coding sequence is TGTGCCAGCAGCTTTCGCACTAGCGGGGAATACAATGAGCAGTTCTTC. Translating gives CASSFRTSGEYNEQFF.

This rearrangement joins TRBV12-3 or TRBV12-4 to TRBJ2-1; 9 bases are shared with TRBD1. J lost 15 bases, V lost 0 bases, and 3 bases had no gene match. This CDR3 contains 12 residues. The CDR3 DNA sequence: TGTGCCAGCAGTTTAGCGGGACAGGGCCCGTTCTTC. Translated: CASSLAGQGPFF.

This clonotype was seen more than once but under ten times. The V call is TRBV7-2, the J call TRBJ2-7; TRBD2 is a possible D gene (7 bases). V was cut by 1 base and J by 1 base, with 11 bases left in between. The CDR3 is 15 amino acids. Germline CDR1 SGHTA, CDR2 FQGNSA. For the CDR3, the DNA is TGTGCCAGCAGCTTAGTCGGGGGGCAATCCTACGAGCAGTACTTC. This gives the protein CASSLVGGQSYEQYF.

The chain recombines TRBV27 with TRBJ2-5, with 8 bases identical to TRBD2. Germline CDR1 MNHEY, CDR2 SMNVEV (reference sequence). The J segment lost 5 bases and the V segment lost 0 bases, leaving 5 bases of the junction unmatched. The CDR3 covers 15 residues. This CDR3 reads CASSLSAGGIETQYF. Here the CDR3 DNA reads TGTGCCAGCAGTTTATCCGCGGGAGGTATTGAGACCCAGTACTTC.

This clonotype has ten or more counts. This chain uses TRBV5-4 with TRBJ2-2; 9 bases are shared with TRBD1. The junction had 5 bases not matched to a gene; V was cut back by 3 bases and J by 5 bases. Germline V gene lookup returns CDR1 SGHNT and CDR2 YYREEE (reference sequence). The length of the CDR3 is 15 residues. CDR3 sequence reads: CASSSQGALTGELFF. The DNA of the CDR3 is TGTGCCAGCAGCTCACAGGGGGCGTTGACCGGGGAGCTGTTTTTT.